The rows below give T cell receptor beta chains drawn from one sample of a study of blood T cell repertoires in COVID-19. Generated by immunoSEQ multiplex PCR, the TCRdb table keeps only in-frame clones and is missing some. The data show 130,000 to 150,000 clones, 70% to 90% seen once. The specimen sequenced was peripheral blood. All receptors derive from a woman between 55 and 75 years old with COVID-19, enrolled during active disease. CDR3s include the opening cysteine and the closing phenylalanine or tryptophan. The order of the fields is V gene, D gene, J gene, clone size, CDR3 DNA, CDR3 protein. D genes are given only for firm matches. A row's size may be missing; if present it is once, few, many or a size class.

>TRBV27|-|TRBJ1-2|-
TGTGCCAGCAGTTTCACAAGGGGGAGCTATGGCTACACCTTC
CASSFTRGSYGYTF
>TRBV7-3|TRBD2|TRBJ2-1|many
TGTGCCAGCAGCCCAAACGCCGGGACTAGCCCCGGGGAGCAGTTCTTC
CASSPNAGTSPGEQFF
>TRBV4-1|TRBD1|TRBJ1-3|once
TGCGCTAGCAGCCAAGAAGGGACAGGGAGAGGGAACACCATATATTTT
CASSQEGTGRGNTIYF
>TRBV28|TRBD1|TRBJ2-7|-
TGTGCCAGCGGGACAGGGGTTGGGGAGCAGTACTTC
CASGTGVGEQYF
>TRBV7-9|-|TRBJ1-6|-
TGTGCCAGCAGCCCCGGACTCAGCTCCTATAATTCACCCCTCCACTTT
CASSPGLSSYNSPLHF
>TRBV2|TRBD1|TRBJ2-5|-
TGTGCCAGCAGTGAAGGACGGGACAGGGTGGAGACCCAGTACTTC
CASSEGRDRVETQYF
>TRBV9|TRBD2|TRBJ2-5|-
TGTGCCAGCAGCGTAGTGTGGGGGGGACAAGAGACCCAGTACTTC
CASSVVWGGQETQYF
>TRBV5-6|-|TRBJ1-3|-
TGTGCCAGCAGCCATCTCTCAGGGGTCGGAAACACCATATATTTT
CASSHLSGVGNTIYF
>TRBV9|TRBD1|TRBJ2-7|-
TGTGCCAGCAGCGCCGACAGGGCGTACAGCTACGAGCAGTACTTC
CASSADRAYSYEQYF
>TRBV5-4|-|TRBJ1-2|-
TGTGCCAGCAGCCCGAGCTCACGATTTAACTATGGCTACACCTTC
CASSPSSRFNYGYTF
>TRBV2|TRBD1|TRBJ1-5|-
TGTGCCAGCAGTCTAACAGGGACAGGGGGTGGTCAGCCCCAGCATTTT
CASSLTGTGGGQPQHF
>TRBV6-1|TRBD1|TRBJ2-3|-
TGTGCCAGCAGTGAAGACCAGGACAGGGCCCCAGATACGCAGTATTTT
CASSEDQDRAPDTQYF
>TRBV24-1|TRBD2|TRBJ2-5|-
TGTGCCACCAGTGAGGGACTAGCGGCCGAAGAGACCCAGTACTTC
CATSEGLAAEETQYF
>TRBV3-1/TRBV3-2|-|TRBJ2-5|once
TGTGCCAGCAGCCAGACCGGCCCGGGGGCCCAGTACTTC
CASSQTGPGAQYF
>TRBV5-4|TRBD2|TRBJ2-1|-
TGTGCCAGCAGCTTTGGTCTAGCGGGGGGGGTTTACAATGAGCAGTTCTTC
CASSFGLAGGVYNEQFF
>TRBV6-6|-|TRBJ2-1|-
TGTGCCAGCAGTTACCCGGGGGGCCGGGACAATGAGCAGTTCTTC
CASSYPGGRDNEQFF
>TRBV5-5|TRBD1|TRBJ2-2|-
TGTGCCAGCAGCCCGGGACAGGGGGCATTTGCCGGGGAGCTGTTTTTT
CASSPGQGAFAGELFF
>TRBV2|TRBD1|TRBJ1-1|-
TGTGCCAGCAGAGGGACAGGGAGTAACACTGAAGCTTTCTTT
CASRGTGSNTEAFF
>TRBV5-4|-|TRBJ2-7|-
TGTGCCAGCAGCTTGGCCGCAGGGATCTCCTACGAGCAGTACTTC
CASSLAAGISYEQYF
>TRBV5-1|TRBD2|TRBJ2-2|-
TGCGCCAGCAGCGCCCGCGGACTAGCGGGCCCGAACACCGGGGAGCTGTTTTTT
CASSARGLAGPNTGELFF
>TRBV3-1/TRBV3-2|TRBD1|TRBJ1-2|-
TGTGCCAGCAGTACTCCGGGACAGTTATATGGCTACACCTTC
CASSTPGQLYGYTF
>TRBV4-1|-|TRBJ1-2|-
TGCGCCAGCAGCCAAGTCGCGACAGTCGTAGGCTATGGCTACACCTTC
CASSQVATVVGYGYTF
>TRBV7-9|-|TRBJ2-7|-
TGTGCCAGCAGCTTACGGGGATACGAGCAGTACTTC
CASSLRGYEQYF
>TRBV30|TRBD1|TRBJ2-7|-
TGTGCCGGGGACAGTTTCTACGAGCAGTACTTC
CAGDSFYEQYF
>TRBV27|-|TRBJ1-6|-
TGTGCCAGCAGTTTACAAGGGGCCAGAGCCCATTCACCCCTCCACTTT
CASSLQGARAHSPLHF
>TRBV2|-|TRBJ2-1|-
TGTGCCAGCAGTGAGTTAATAGCGAATGAGCAGTTCTTC
CASSELIANEQFF
>TRBV12-2|-|TRBJ1-2|-
TGTGCAAGTCGCTTAGACTTTATAAGGGAGAAGAGCTATGGCTACACCTTC
CASRLDFIREKSYGYTF
>TRBV3-1/TRBV3-2|TRBD2|TRBJ2-3|-
TGTGCCAGCAGCCTAAGACTAGCGGGGGACACAGATACGCAGTATTTT
CASSLRLAGDTDTQYF
>TRBV4-3|-|TRBJ1-2|-
TGCGCCAGCAGCCAGGATCGACAATGGATTTATGGTGGCTACACCTTC
CASSQDRQWIYGGYTF
>TRBV5-1|-|TRBJ1-2|-
TGCGCCAGCAGCTTGGCCCTTCAGGGCTATGGCTACACCTTC
CASSLALQGYGYTF
>TRBV6-6|-|TRBJ1-4|few
TGTGCCAGCAGTTACGAAGGGGAGGCTAATGAAAAACTGTTTTTT
CASSYEGEANEKLFF
>TRBV14|TRBD1|TRBJ2-7|-
TGTGCCAGCAGCCAAGGGCGACAGGGGGCTTACGAGCAGTACTTC
CASSQGRQGAYEQYF
>TRBV11-1|TRBD1|TRBJ2-3|once
TGTGCCAGCAGCTCGACAGGGGAACGCACAGATACGCAGTATTTT
CASSSTGERTDTQYF
>TRBV7-3|TRBD1|TRBJ1-5|-
TGTGCCAGCAGCTTAAACGGGCCCTTCCGGGACAGGGGCGATCAGCCCCAGCATTTT
CASSLNGPFRDRGDQPQHF
>TRBV7-2|-|TRBJ1-5|-
TGTGCCAGCAGCTTAAGGAGGGCGGGACAGCCCCAGCATTTT
CASSLRRAGQPQHF
>TRBV7-3|-|TRBJ2-1|-
TGTGCCAGCAGCTTATCTCCGGGGGGCTTATACAATGAGCAGTTCTTC
CASSLSPGGLYNEQFF
>TRBV24-1|TRBD1|TRBJ2-1|-
TGTGCCACCAGGGCAGGGGGTGTGAATGAGCAGTTCTTC
CATRAGGVNEQFF
>TRBV6-5|-|TRBJ1-3|once
TGTGCCAGCAGTTCTGGAAGCGTACCCTCTGGAAACACCATATATTTT
CASSSGSVPSGNTIYF
>TRBV27|TRBD1|TRBJ1-4|-
TGTGCCAGCAGTTCAGACAGGGTAGCTGAAAAACTGTTTTTT
CASSSDRVAEKLFF